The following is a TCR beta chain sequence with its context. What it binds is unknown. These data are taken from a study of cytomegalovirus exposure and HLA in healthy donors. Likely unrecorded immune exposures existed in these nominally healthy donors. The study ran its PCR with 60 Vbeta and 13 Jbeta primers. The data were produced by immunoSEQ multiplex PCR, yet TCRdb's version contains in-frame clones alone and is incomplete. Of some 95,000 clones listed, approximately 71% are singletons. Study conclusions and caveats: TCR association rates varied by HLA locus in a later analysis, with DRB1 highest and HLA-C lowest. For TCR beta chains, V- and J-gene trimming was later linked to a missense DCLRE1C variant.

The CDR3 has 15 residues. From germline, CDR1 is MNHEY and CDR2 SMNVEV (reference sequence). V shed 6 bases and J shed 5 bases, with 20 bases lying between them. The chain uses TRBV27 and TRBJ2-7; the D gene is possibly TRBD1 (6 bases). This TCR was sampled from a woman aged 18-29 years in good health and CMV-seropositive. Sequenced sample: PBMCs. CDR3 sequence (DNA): TGTGCCAGCAGAACAGGGAAATTTATAGCAGACGAGCAGTACTTC. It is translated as CASRTGKFIADEQYF.